This T cell receptor beta chain was found in a study of T cell responses to AZD1222 COVID-19 vaccine. With regard to this clone: Its antigen is not known.

Using immunoSEQ multiplex PCR, the repertoire was profiled, and TCRdb retains in-frame clones only, with some absent. The data hold approximately 150,000 clones, with just over 90% observed a single time. V lost 0 bases, J lost 4 bases, and 15 bases lay in between. The CDR3 contains 16 residues. The V gene's germline CDR1 is LGHDT and CDR2 YNNKEL (reference sequence). The study's findings and limits: Repertoire sampling occurred only after the peak T cell response. Donors were mostly white British, more females; clonal diversity possibly underestimated.

The chain combines TRBV3-1 (or the pseudogene TRBV3-2) with TRBJ1-2; D not certain. The sequence was obtained from an adult who received the AZD1222 COVID-19 vaccine. The specimen comprised peripheral blood, sampled 28 days after the second AZD1222 dose. As DNA, the CDR3 is TGTGCCAGCAGCCAAGAATCATGGCTTTCGAGCTATGGCTACACCTTC. As protein: CASSQESWLSSYGYTF.